This passage covers 13 T cell receptor beta chains from one sample sequenced in a study of T and B cells in COVID-19 patients. TRB was amplified from around 250-460 ng of blood genomic DNA. TRB rearrangements were amplified by multiplex PCR with BIOMED2 TRB-A/B primers. Via MiXCR, TCRdb re-called the multiplex PCR reads, giving one row per CDR3 protein. This table holds about 11,000 distinct CDR3 sequences, about 33% found once. Specimen: blood. The receptors originated from a human donor with active COVID-19.

By share of the sample, this clonotype is medium-sized. For the CDR3, the DNA is TGTGCCAGCAGCACAGTGATGAACACTGAAGCTTTCTTT. Amino acid sequence: CASSTVMNTEAFF. This chain links TRBV27 with TRBJ1-1; the D is unclear. The CDR3 runs to 13 residues. With 6 bases removed from V and 0 bases from J, the gap between germline ends came to 8 bases. Germline CDR1 MNHEY, CDR2 SMNVEV (reference sequence).

This clonotype has just a few counts. The V call is TRBV7-9, the J call TRBJ2-5; D is uncertain. Germline assignment: CDR1 SEHNR and CDR2 FQNEAQ (reference sequence). There are 11 residues in the CDR3. Trimming left V 5 bases short and J 2 bases short, with 3 bases between. The CDR3 loop reads CASSLQETQYF. Here the CDR3 DNA reads TGTGCCAGCAGCCTTCAAGAGACCCAGTACTTC.

The CDR3 loop is CASSLAGTAEQYF. DNA for the CDR3: TGCGCCAGCAGCTTGGCCGGGACCGCCGAGCAGTACTTC. This chain joins TRBV5-1 and TRBJ2-7, with D possibly called TRBD1 or TRBD2 (5 bases each). Trimming shortened V by 0 bases and J by 6 bases, and 10 bases separated the two germline ends. This CDR3 comprises 13 residues. Germline V CDR1 and CDR2: SGHRS, YFSETQ.

This clonotype was counted between two and nine times. The CDR3 region is CATSEAGGYNEQFF. CDR3 nucleotides: TGTGCCACCAGTGAGGCGGGGGGATACAATGAGCAGTTCTTC. The chain has TRBV24-1 and TRBJ2-1; 8 nucleotides line up with TRBD2. The CDR3 spans 14 residues. V shed 4 bases and J 4 bases; nucleotides not matched to a gene: 2. Germline values: CDR1 KGHDR, CDR2 SFDVKD.

J is TRBJ2-7 and V is TRBV27, with TRBD1 identical over 12 bases. J lost 4 bases, V lost 3 bases, and 4 bases had no gene match. The CDR3 is 15 residues long. From germline, CDR1 is MNHEY and CDR2 SMNVEV (reference sequence). The CDR3 sequence is CASSFRDRGLYEQYF. CDR3 sequence (DNA): TGTGCCAGCAGTTTCCGGGACAGGGGGCTTTACGAGCAGTACTTC.

The chain recombines TRBV12-3 or TRBV12-4 with TRBJ1-5, with D perhaps matching TRBD1 (5 bases). V was pared by 3 bases and J by 6 bases, with 21 bases between. There are 17 residues in the CDR3. CDR3 coding DNA: TGTGCCAGCAGTTTTGGACCAACTGGGCGGGGCGCTCAGCCCCAGCATTTT. Translation: CASSFGPTGRGAQPQHF.

The chain uses TRBV6-5 and TRBJ2-7; 7 bases fit TRBD1. There are 11 residues in the CDR3. After removal of 8 bases from V and 4 bases from J, the junction contained 2 bases not matched to a gene. CDR1 and CDR2 (germline): MNHEY, SVGAGI. CDR3 in amino acids: CASWGQYEQYF. CDR3 DNA sequence: TGTGCCAGCTGGGGACAGTACGAGCAGTACTTC.

V usage is TRBV20-1 and J usage is TRBJ2-3; 12 bases agree with TRBD2. The CDR3 extends over 15 amino acids. Trimming took 0 bases from V and 14 from J; bases not matched to a gene: 12. Germline CDR1 DFQATT, CDR2 SNEGSKA (reference sequence). CDR3 in amino acids: CSARDRLAGGRGPYF. The CDR3 DNA reads as TGCAGTGCTAGAGATCGGCTAGCGGGGGGGCGGGGTCCGTATTTT.

The genes are TRBV5-1 and TRBJ2-1; maybe TRBD1 (6 bases). The germline V gene has CDR1 SGHRS and CDR2 YFSETQ. The CDR3 totals 15 residues. With 4 bases removed from V and 3 bases from J, the gap between germline ends came to 14 bases. The DNA of the CDR3 is TGCGCCAGCAGCCGAGGACAGCCTGACTACAATGAGCAGTTCTTC. Protein product: CASSRGQPDYNEQFF.

CDR3 sequence (DNA): TGTGCCAGCAGCTCCGGACTAGCGGGGGCCTTTTACAATGAGCAGTTCTTC. Translation: CASSSGLAGAFYNEQFF. This chain connects TRBV19 to TRBJ2-1; 13 nucleotides match TRBD2. The CDR3 has 17 amino acids. Germline CDR1 and CDR2: LNHDA and SQIVND (reference sequence). The V and J ends lost 9 bases and 4 bases, in that order; junction bases with no gene match: 12.

The chain links TRBV12-3 or TRBV12-4 to TRBJ1-1; D not certain. With 5 bases removed from V and 8 bases from J, the gap between germline ends came to 12 bases. The CDR3 contains 12 residues. The CDR3 region has the DNA TGTGCCAGCAGTCCAACTCCCCCAGAAGCTTTCTTT. Protein product: CASSPTPPEAFF.

The chain carries TRBV20-1 and TRBJ2-2; tentatively, D is TRBD1 (6 bases). CDR3 length: 13 residues. V lost 5 bases, J lost 7 bases, and 14 bases lay in between. CDR1 is DFQATT, CDR2 SNEGSKA, per germline (reference sequence). For the CDR3, the DNA is TGCAGTGCTCGGCAGGGGTTTGACGGGGAGCTGTTTTTT. This codes for CSARQGFDGELFF.

Only a few counts were recorded for this clonotype. The chain carries TRBV6-5 and TRBJ2-3; D is undetermined. The CDR3 totals 14 residues. The V gene's germline CDR1 is MNHEY and CDR2 SVGAGI. The germline V and J ends were trimmed by 0 bases and 2 bases, with 6 bases remaining between them. The CDR3 here is CASSYSGDTDTQYF. Written as DNA, the CDR3 is TGTGCCAGCAGTTACTCTGGGGACACAGATACGCAGTATTTT.